A selection of T cell receptor beta chains follows, all from one sample in a study of immune evolution from preneoplasia to lung adenocarcinoma. Generated by immunoSEQ multiplex PCR, the TCRdb table keeps only in-frame clones and is missing some. The data contain some 10,000 clones, over 60% of them singletons. The source material was FFPE normal lung tissue adjacent to the tumor. The receptors here all came from a person aged 55 to 75 with lung adenocarcinoma. Some clones in this sample may be carry-over from other donors' samples. Both conserved end residues are part of each CDR3. D genes are given only for firm matches. Size is omitted from some rows. Given values are once, few, many or a class for expanded clones.

D gene: -
clone size: -
J gene: TRBJ1-1
V gene: TRBV12-5
CDR3 DNA: TGTGCTAGTGGCGAGAACACTGAAGCTTTCTTT
CDR3 protein: CASGENTEAFF

D gene: TRBD2
clone size: few
J gene: TRBJ2-7
V gene: TRBV4-2
CDR3 DNA: TGTGCCAGCAGCCAAGCCCGGACTAGCGGGAGCTTGCAGCAGTACTTC
CDR3 protein: CASSQARTSGSLQQYF

D gene: TRBD1
clone size: -
J gene: TRBJ1-4
V gene: TRBV7-9
CDR3 DNA: TGTGCCAGCAGGACAGGACAGGGTTTGGAAAAACTGTTTTTT
CDR3 protein: CASRTGQGLEKLFF

D gene: -
clone size: -
J gene: TRBJ2-7
V gene: TRBV19
CDR3 DNA: TGTGCCAGTAGCACTTGGGGGGACAAGCAGTACTTC
CDR3 protein: CASSTWGDKQYF

D gene: -
clone size: -
J gene: TRBJ2-3
V gene: TRBV5-1
CDR3 DNA: TGCGCCAGCAGCTCCGAGACATTCCCGGGCACAGATACGCAGTATTTT
CDR3 protein: CASSSETFPGTDTQYF

D gene: -
clone size: medium-sized
J gene: TRBJ2-3
V gene: TRBV2
CDR3 DNA: TGTGCCAGCAGTGAGGGTGAGGCGGATACGCAGTATTTT
CDR3 protein: CASSEGEADTQYF

D gene: -
clone size: -
J gene: TRBJ2-1
V gene: TRBV28
CDR3 DNA: TGTGCCAGCAGTTTATGGAGCTCCTACAATGAGCAGTTCTTC
CDR3 protein: CASSLWSSYNEQFF

D gene: TRBD1
clone size: once
J gene: TRBJ2-7
V gene: TRBV5-1
CDR3 DNA: TGCGCCAGCAGCTTGGTTAGGGACAGGGCGGTCGACGAGCAGTACTTC
CDR3 protein: CASSLVRDRAVDEQYF

D gene: -
clone size: -
J gene: TRBJ2-7
V gene: TRBV5-6
CDR3 DNA: TGTGCCAGCAGCTTTCTCGGCCAGGGGTACTCCTACGAGCAGTACTTC
CDR3 protein: CASSFLGQGYSYEQYF

D gene: TRBD2
clone size: few
J gene: TRBJ2-3
V gene: TRBV5-6
CDR3 DNA: TGTGCCAGCACGGGAGGGGAGACAGATACGCAGTATTTT
CDR3 protein: CASTGGETDTQYF

D gene: -
clone size: -
J gene: TRBJ2-7
V gene: TRBV6-4
CDR3 DNA: TGTGCCAGCAGTGACTCATCCAGAAGAGAGCAGTACTTC
CDR3 protein: CASSDSSRREQYF

D gene: TRBD1
clone size: -
J gene: TRBJ1-2
V gene: TRBV30
CDR3 DNA: TGTGCCTGGAGTGTACGAGACAGGGGACTCTATGGCTACACCTTC
CDR3 protein: CAWSVRDRGLYGYTF

D gene: -
clone size: -
J gene: TRBJ2-1
V gene: TRBV6-4
CDR3 DNA: TGTGCCAGCAGTGAAGGTCTAGGGCCAAACAATGAGCAGTTCTTC
CDR3 protein: CASSEGLGPNNEQFF

D gene: -
clone size: -
J gene: TRBJ2-5
V gene: TRBV30
CDR3 DNA: TGTGCCTGGAGTCCTTCTAGGCGGGAGACCCAGTACTTC
CDR3 protein: CAWSPSRRETQYF

D gene: -
clone size: -
J gene: TRBJ2-7
V gene: TRBV19
CDR3 DNA: TGTGCCAGTACAAACGGGGTTCGCTACGAGCAGTACTTC
CDR3 protein: CASTNGVRYEQYF

D gene: -
clone size: large
J gene: TRBJ2-7
V gene: TRBV9
CDR3 DNA: TGTGCCAGCAGCGTAGGAGGGATTGGGGCCTACGAGCAGTACTTC
CDR3 protein: CASSVGGIGAYEQYF

D gene: -
clone size: few
J gene: TRBJ1-1
V gene: TRBV6-4
CDR3 DNA: TGTGCCAGCAGTGAGACCGGGTTCACTGAAGCTTTCTTT
CDR3 protein: CASSETGFTEAFF

D gene: TRBD2
clone size: -
J gene: TRBJ2-1
V gene: TRBV9
CDR3 DNA: TGTGCCAGCAGCCCGGTCGCGGGTCCTAGCGGGATAAATGAGCAGTTCTTC
CDR3 protein: CASSPVAGPSGINEQFF

D gene: -
clone size: -
J gene: TRBJ2-4
V gene: TRBV7-2
CDR3 DNA: TGTGCCAGCTCCCGAGACAACCAACTAGCCAAAAACATTCAGTACTTC
CDR3 protein: CASSRDNQLAKNIQYF

D gene: TRBD2
clone size: -
J gene: TRBJ2-7
V gene: TRBV5-1
CDR3 DNA: TGCGCCAGCAGCCAACCCCAACGCGGGGGGTACTACTACGAGCAGTACTTC
CDR3 protein: CASSQPQRGGYYYEQYF

D gene: TRBD1
clone size: -
J gene: TRBJ2-1
V gene: TRBV29-1
CDR3 DNA: TGCAGCGTCGCCCGGGACAGGACCTTCAATGAGCAGTTCTTC
CDR3 protein: CSVARDRTFNEQFF

D gene: -
clone size: -
J gene: TRBJ1-3
V gene: TRBV29-1
CDR3 DNA: TGCAGCGTTGTATCTGGAAACACCATATATTTT
CDR3 protein: CSVVSGNTIYF

D gene: -
clone size: -
J gene: TRBJ2-3
V gene: TRBV18
CDR3 DNA: TGTGCCAGCTCACCCCAACAGGGATCAGATACGCAGTATTTT
CDR3 protein: CASSPQQGSDTQYF